The 24 T cell receptor beta chains given below trace back to one sample, sequenced in a study of blood T cell repertoires in COVID-19. Some clones are missing from TCRdb's copy, which holds only in-frame ones; the method was immunoSEQ multiplex PCR. The sample lists about 45,000 clones; 90% were seen once. The sequencing sample was made of peripheral blood. Source of these receptors: a man aged 65 to 85 with active COVID-19.

This clone was counted a few times. J is TRBJ1-1 and V is TRBV7-2; TRBD1 is a possible D gene (6 bases). V lost 4 bases and J lost 4, with 13 bases in between. Germline V gives CDR1 SGHTA, CDR2 FQGNSA. There are 14 residues in the CDR3. The CDR3 loop is CASSSRGFGTEAFF. CDR3 in DNA: TGTGCCAGCAGCTCCAGGGGTTTCGGCACTGAAGCTTTCTTT.

DNA of the CDR3: TGTGCCAGCAGCCTCTCTAGCGGGAGTTATGAGACCCAGTACTTC. This sequence encodes CASSLSSGSYETQYF. The rearrangement joins TRBV11-2 to TRBJ2-5; 10 bases align to TRBD2. This CDR3 spans 15 amino acids. Germline assignment: CDR1 SGHAT and CDR2 FQNNGV. J was trimmed by 5 bases and V by 5 bases; bases with no gene match: 8.

The chain couples TRBV7-2 to TRBJ2-5; D is possibly TRBD2 (5 bases). This CDR3 spans 12 amino acids. Deletions cut 1 base from V and 5 bases from J, with 5 bases between. Germline lookup yields CDR1 SGHTA and CDR2 FQGNSA. The CDR3 DNA sequence: TGTGCCAGCAGCTTAGAGCGGGAGACCCAGTACTTC. Amino acid sequence: CASSLERETQYF.

The rearrangement links TRBV6-2 or TRBV6-3 to TRBJ2-3; 7 bases map to TRBD2. The CDR3 extends over 16 amino acids. Germline assignment: CDR1 MNHEY and CDR2 SVGEGT. V gave up 2 bases and J gave up 5 bases; unmatched junction bases: 10. This chain's CDR3 is CASSYGLRERGDTQYF. The CDR3 DNA is TGTGCCAGCAGTTACGGTCTGCGGGAGAGGGGAGATACGCAGTATTTT.

CDR3 sequence reads: CATSREPGQGLYEQYF. CDR3 sequence (DNA): TGTGCCACCAGCAGAGAACCGGGACAGGGGTTATACGAGCAGTACTTC. This rearrangement joins TRBV15 to TRBJ2-7, with TRBD1 matching over 10 bases. The germline gives CDR1 LNHNV, CDR2 YYDKDF (reference sequence). After removal of 0 bases from V and 4 bases from J, the junction contained 6 bases not matched to a gene. This CDR3 is built from 16 residues.

V is TRBV6-6 and J is TRBJ1-6; weak D call: TRBD1 (6 bases). V lost 5 bases and J lost 7, with 21 bases in between. The germline V gene encodes CDR1 MNHNY and CDR2 SVGAGI (reference sequence). The CDR3 is made up of 17 amino acids. The CDR3 bases are TGTGCCAGCAGTCCAGACCCCCCGGACAGTTCAAATTCACCCCTCCACTTT. Translating it yields CASSPDPPDSSNSPLHF.

This clone was counted once. J is TRBJ2-5 and V is TRBV28; 9 nucleotides match TRBD1. The CDR3 loop spans 16 amino acids. Germline loops: CDR1 MDHEN, CDR2 SYDVKM. V shed 5 bases and J 4 bases; nucleotides not matched to a gene: 11. The CDR3 loop reads CASSTPGTGNLETQYF. The CDR3 DNA reads TGTGCCAGCAGTACTCCCGGGACAGGGAATCTAGAGACCCAGTACTTC.

This sequence joins TRBV6-5 and TRBJ2-7; the match to TRBD1 covers 9 bases. Per germline, CDR1 MNHEY and CDR2 SVGAGI. The length of the CDR3 is 12 residues. CDR3 coding DNA: TGTGTGGCCGGGACAGGGTTCTACGAGCAGTACTTC. Its protein is CVAGTGFYEQYF.

V gene TRBV7-2 combines with J gene TRBJ2-1; TRBD1 might be the D (6 bases). The CDR3 extends over 16 amino acids. V lost 5 bases, J lost 5 bases, and 19 bases lay in between. CDR1 is SGHTA, CDR2 FQGNSA, per germline. The CDR3 reads CASSATGRPVNNEQFF. DNA of the CDR3: TGTGCCAGCAGCGCCACAGGGCGCCCAGTTAACAATGAGCAGTTCTTC.

The chain couples TRBV5-4 to TRBJ1-1; the match to TRBD1 covers 7 bases. This CDR3 has 15 amino acids. V was clipped by 0 bases and J by 2 bases; unmatched bases: 4. Germline values: CDR1 SGHNT, CDR2 YYREEE (reference sequence). The CDR3: CASSLATGANTEAFF. The CDR3 nucleotides are TGTGCCAGCAGCTTGGCAACAGGGGCAAACACTGAAGCTTTCTTT.

The CDR3 sequence is CASSPLGTSANEQFF. CDR3 coding DNA: TGTGCCAGCTCACCTCTAGGGACTAGCGCCAATGAGCAGTTCTTC. The chain employs TRBV18 and TRBJ2-1; the match to TRBD2 covers 10 bases. V lost 3 bases and J lost 6; bases outside the gene matches: 5. The CDR3 is made up of 15 amino acids. The germline V gene has CDR1 KGHSH and CDR2 LQKENI.

J is TRBJ2-3 and V is TRBV5-1, with 9 bases lining up with TRBD2. Germline CDR1 reads SGHRS; CDR2 reads YFSETQ. The V segment lost 1 base and the J segment 4 bases; nucleotides outside the gene matches: 4. The CDR3 totals 15 residues. The chain's CDR3 is CASSLKLAGPDTQYF. Written as DNA, the CDR3 is TGCGCCAGCAGCTTGAAACTAGCGGGCCCAGATACGCAGTATTTT.

The gene calls are TRBV2 and TRBJ2-4; D gene uncertain. CDR3 length equals 11 residues. V lost 6 bases to trimming and J lost 9 bases, with 9 bases between them. Germline V gives CDR1 SNHLY, CDR2 FYNNEI. The CDR3 sequence is CASSAQSIQYF. The CDR3 bases are TGTGCCAGCAGCGCACAGAGCATTCAGTACTTC.

This chain uses TRBV28 with TRBJ2-2; 10 bases map to TRBD1. The CDR3 extends over 16 amino acids. Per the germline V gene, CDR1 is MDHEN and CDR2 is SYDVKM. V dropped 1 base and J dropped 3; count of bases not matched to a gene: 2. This chain's CDR3 is CASSLLGTGDTGELFF. Here the CDR3 DNA reads TGTGCCAGCAGTTTATTGGGGACAGGGGACACCGGGGAGCTGTTTTTT.

The genes are TRBV29-1 and TRBJ1-4; D perhaps matches TRBD1 (6 bases). This CDR3 contains 14 residues. The germline CDR1 and CDR2 sequences are SQVTM and ANQGSEA. Deletions cut 5 bases from V and 0 bases from J, with 10 bases between. The CDR3 spells CSVSRGTTNEKLFF. As DNA, the CDR3 is TGCAGCGTTTCGAGGGGGACAACTAATGAAAAACTGTTTTTT.

The chain's CDR3 is CATSDPTGGAYNEQFF. The CDR3 DNA is TGTGCCACCAGTGACCCGACCGGGGGGGCCTACAATGAGCAGTTCTTC. This rearrangement joins TRBV24-1 to TRBJ2-1; 8 bases fit TRBD2. The germline CDR1 and CDR2 sequences are KGHDR and SFDVKD. The length of the CDR3 is 16 residues. Trimming took 4 bases from V and 2 from J; bases not matched to a gene: 6.

This chain links TRBV24-1 with TRBJ2-5; 8 nucleotides agree with TRBD1. Trimming cost V 3 bases and J 4 bases; bases outside gene matches: 3. There are 14 residues in the CDR3. The V gene's germline CDR1 is KGHDR and CDR2 SFDVKD. CDR3 sequence (DNA): TGTGCCACCAGTGATCGGGACAGGCTAGAGACCCAGTACTTC. Translating it yields CATSDRDRLETQYF.

V usage is TRBV19 and J usage is TRBJ1-1, with 8 bases that match TRBD1. The length of the CDR3 is 16 residues. V trimming: 1 base; J trimming: 5 bases; junction bases outside the gene matches: 9. CDR1 is LNHDA, CDR2 SQIVND, per germline (reference sequence). CDR3 sequence (DNA): TGTGCCAGTAGTATAGGGCAGGGGGCGCCGGGTACTGAAGCTTTCTTT. The encoded protein is CASSIGQGAPGTEAFF.

The rearrangement joins TRBV12-5 to TRBJ2-1, with TRBD2 identical over 11 bases. The germline CDR1 and CDR2 sequences are LGHNT and FRNRAP. The CDR3 contains 14 residues. The V and J ends lost 5 bases and 9 bases, in that order; junction bases with no gene match: 6. The CDR3 DNA reads as TGTGCTAGTGGTCTAGCGGGAGGTAAGGTTGAGCAGTTCTTC. Translated, it gives CASGLAGGKVEQFF.

The gene calls are TRBV18 and TRBJ2-1; TRBD1 might be the D (6 bases). Germline CDR1 is KGHSH and CDR2 is LQKENI. Trimming pared 1 base from V and 8 bases from J, leaving 18 bases between. CDR3 length: 16 amino acids. The CDR3 loop reads CASSPRRTQGVDEQFF. The CDR3 DNA follows: TGTGCCAGCTCACCACGCAGGACACAGGGCGTGGATGAGCAGTTCTTC. The whole variable domain, filled in from reference TRBV18 and TRBJ2-1, reads NAGVMQNPRHLVRRRGQEARLRCSPMKGHSHVYWYRQLPEEGLKFMVYLQKENIIDESGMPKERFSAEFPKEGPSILRIQQVVRGDSAAYFCASSPRRTQGVDEQFFGPGTRLTVL.

V is TRBV7-9 and J is TRBJ2-5; 12 nucleotides match TRBD2. V lost 5 bases to trimming and J lost 4 bases; unmatched junction nucleotides: 8. The CDR3 consists of 16 residues. Looked up from germline, CDR1 is SEHNR and CDR2 is FQNEAQ (reference sequence). In DNA, the CDR3 is TGTGCCAGCAGCCCCCCGACTAGCGGGAGCGGAGAGACCCAGTACTTC. It codes for CASSPPTSGSGETQYF.

This chain links TRBV27 with TRBJ1-2; no clear D gene. The germline CDR1 and CDR2 sequences are MNHEY and SMNVEV (reference sequence). Trimming took off 4 bases at V and 5 bases at J, with 11 bases between the two ends. CDR3 length: 13 residues. For the CDR3, the DNA is TGTGCCAGCAGTTCGCAGGCCCAATATGGCTACACCTTC. Translation: CASSSQAQYGYTF.

The gene calls are TRBV3-1 (or the pseudogene TRBV3-2) and TRBJ2-1; 11 positions match TRBD2. Germline V gives CDR1 LGHDT, CDR2 YNNKEL (reference sequence). The CDR3 has 15 residues. With 4 bases clipped from V and 4 bases from J, the junction kept 3 bases outside the gene matches. CDR3 DNA: TGTGCCAGCAGCCCTGGGACTAGCGGATACAATGAGCAGTTCTTC. Residues: CASSPGTSGYNEQFF.

J is TRBJ2-3 and V is TRBV5-1; D is unclear. Trimming cost V 0 bases and J 2 bases, with 16 bases left between them. Germline assignment: CDR1 SGHRS and CDR2 YFSETQ. The CDR3 contains 17 residues. CDR3 residues: CASSLAATLSTTDTQYF. The CDR3 coding sequence is TGCGCCAGCAGCTTGGCCGCGACTCTCTCTACCACAGATACGCAGTATTTT.